The 15 T cell receptor beta chains below all came from one sample that was sequenced in a study of CD8 T cells in ankylosing spondylitis. Each CDR3 protein gets one entry after TCRdb re-called the 5' RACE reads with MiXCR. The data show 250,000 or so distinct CDR3 sequences, with around 25% seen just once and roughly 0.67% held by the top ten. The specimen sequenced was blood, either unsorted or a sorted T cell fraction (not recorded which). Source of these receptors: a male donor with ankylosing spondylitis or in good health (not recorded which).

There are a few counts of this clonotype. Being one base from a much bigger clone, this may be a read error. CDR3 in DNA: TGTGCCAGCAGTTTTGGGGCCAAAAACATTCAGTACTTC. It codes for CASSFGAKNIQYF. This chain uses TRBV12-3 or TRBV12-4 with TRBJ2-4; D not resolved. This CDR3 region has 13 residues. Trimming cost V 3 bases and J 1 base, with 4 bases left between them.

This clonotype was observed at least ten times. The V and J genes are TRBV20-1 and TRBJ2-7; 7 positions match TRBD1. The CDR3 totals 15 residues. Germline loops: CDR1 DFQATT, CDR2 SNEGSKA (reference sequence). Losses at the gene ends were 5 bases for V and 2 bases for J; bases not matched to a gene: 12. This CDR3 is CSAPTAPTGTYEQYF. CDR3 nucleotides: TGCAGTGCTCCTACCGCCCCGACAGGGACCTACGAGCAGTACTTC.

This clonotype was recorded at least ten times. The J gene is TRBJ2-1, the V gene TRBV7-2, with a tentative D call TRBD2 (6 bases). This CDR3 has 13 amino acids. Per the germline V gene, CDR1 is SGHTA and CDR2 is FQGNSA. V dropped 5 bases and J dropped 10 bases, with 15 bases sitting between them. CDR3 loop: CASSPHAGSEQFF. The CDR3 nucleotides are TGTGCCAGCAGCCCACATGCGGGGTCGGAGCAGTTCTTC.

This clonotype was detected a few times. V usage is TRBV29-1 and J usage is TRBJ2-7, with 16 bases lining up with TRBD2. Germline V gene sequence: CDR1 SQVTM, CDR2 ANQGSEA. V lost 7 bases and J lost 4; bases outside the gene matches: 19. The CDR3 sequence is 19 residues long. CDR3 residues: CSGEGRGLAGGHFGYEQYF. CDR3 nucleotides: TGCAGCGGGGAGGGAAGGGGACTAGCGGGGGGGCACTTCGGATACGAGCAGTACTTC.

The chain combines TRBV6-2 or TRBV6-3 with TRBJ2-2; 7 bases are a match to TRBD2. The V gene end was trimmed by 2 bases and the J gene end by 3 bases; junction bases not matched to a gene: 12. The CDR3 has 18 amino acids. Germline assignment: CDR1 MNHEY and CDR2 SVGEGT. DNA for the CDR3: TGTGCCAGCAGTTACGTTCTCCTGCGGGGGACCCACACCGGGGAGCTGTTTTTT. It is translated as CASSYVLLRGTHTGELFF.

V usage is TRBV30 and J usage is TRBJ1-5; unclear D gene. Trimming took 2 bases from V and 7 from J, leaving 12 bases between them. The CDR3 totals 13 residues. Germline V gene sequence: CDR1 GTSNPN, CDR2 SVGIG (reference sequence). CDR3 loop: CAWSPQPLQPQHF. The CDR3 DNA is TGTGCCTGGAGTCCCCAACCCCTGCAGCCCCAGCATTTT.

This clonotype came up a few times. This chain uses TRBV6-6 with TRBJ2-1; D unresolved. Trimming took 0 bases from V and 4 from J, leaving 4 bases between them. The CDR3 runs to 13 residues. Germline CDR1 is MNHNY and CDR2 is SVGAGI (reference sequence). The CDR3 DNA follows: TGTGCCAGCAGTTACTCAGAGTACAATGAGCAGTTCTTC. Residues: CASSYSEYNEQFF.

The chain uses TRBV20-1 and TRBJ1-2; 7 bases line up with TRBD1. The CDR3 runs to 12 residues. Germline CDR1 DFQATT, CDR2 SNEGSKA (reference sequence). CDR3 nucleotides: TGCGGCCGGACAGGCGGAAACTATGGCTACACCTTC. Protein sequence: CGRTGGNYGYTF.

The chain couples TRBV6-1 to TRBJ1-2; D not resolved. V lost 6 bases and J 4 bases, leaving 15 bases between the germline ends. CDR1 is MNHNS, CDR2 SASEGT, per germline. The CDR3 loop spans 14 amino acids. CDR3 sequence reads: CASSPDRRGYGYTF. In DNA, the CDR3 is TGTGCCAGCAGCCCAGACCGCCGGGGCTATGGCTACACCTTC.

This clonotype has at least ten counts. The V and J genes are TRBV4-1 and TRBJ1-6; D unclear. The CDR3 has 16 residues. Deletions cut 6 bases from V and 3 bases from J, with 15 bases between. CDR1 and CDR2 from the germline V gene are MGHRA and YSYEKL. Written as DNA, the CDR3 is TGCGCCAGCAGGAGGCAAGGGAGTAGCTATAATTCACCCCTCCACTTT. It is translated as CASRRQGSSYNSPLHF.

The chain combines TRBV12-3 or TRBV12-4 with TRBJ1-2, with D uncertain. The CDR3 is 14 residues long. V was shortened by 4 bases and J by 0 bases, with 9 bases between the two germline ends. CDR3 region: CASSSSRTNYGYTF. In DNA, the CDR3 is TGTGCCAGCAGTTCCAGCAGGACTAACTATGGCTACACCTTC.

The chain couples TRBV20-1 to TRBJ2-1; no clear D gene. V lost 7 bases to trimming and J lost 0 bases, with 19 bases between them. Germline CDR1 DFQATT, CDR2 SNEGSKA (reference sequence). This CDR3 has 16 amino acids. CDR3 protein: CSVRGQAPGSYNEQFF. The DNA of the CDR3 is TGCAGTGTCAGAGGCCAGGCTCCGGGCTCCTACAATGAGCAGTTCTTC.

This clonotype came up many times. V gene TRBV20-1 combines with J gene TRBJ2-1, with 8 nucleotides matching TRBD1. V lost 6 bases and J lost 1; bases outside the gene matches: 8. Germline CDR1 and CDR2: DFQATT and SNEGSKA (reference sequence). This CDR3 has 15 residues. This chain's CDR3 is CSAAPGGASYNEQFF. The DNA for the CDR3 is TGCAGTGCAGCACCAGGGGGCGCATCCTACAATGAGCAGTTCTTC.

This clonotype was observed a few times. V is TRBV12-3 or TRBV12-4 and J is TRBJ2-1; D is possibly TRBD2 (7 bases). The CDR3 is 15 residues long. V lost 5 bases and J lost 0, with 11 bases in between. The CDR3 region is CASSRGGTSYNEQFF. In DNA form, the CDR3 reads TGTGCCAGCAGTCGCGGGGGCACCTCCTACAATGAGCAGTTCTTC.

In the case of this clonotype: This sequence may be a read error, since a much larger clone differs from it by one base. The J gene is TRBJ1-6, the V gene TRBV20-1; the D gene is possibly TRBD1 (6 bases). Germline CDR1 is DFQATT and CDR2 is SNEGSKA (reference sequence). The CDR3 is made up of 18 amino acids. The V gene lost 4 bases and the J gene lost 2 bases, with 21 bases spanning the gap. The CDR3 region is CSAKRTVDPSPYNSPLHF. As DNA, the CDR3 is TGCAGTGCTAAGAGGACAGTGGACCCGAGCCCCTATAATTCACCCCTCCACTTT.